This passage covers 21 T cell receptor beta chains from one sample sequenced in a study of cytomegalovirus exposure and HLA in healthy donors. With 60 Vbeta and 13 Jbeta primers, the PCR was carried out. Measured with immunoSEQ multiplex PCR; TCRdb has only the in-frame clones, and not every one. The sample data list tens of thousands of clones. What was sequenced was PBMCs. These receptors were obtained from a man in his thirties or forties in good health and CMV-seronegative.

V gene TRBV4-1 combines with J gene TRBJ2-3; tentatively, D is TRBD1 (6 bases). Looked up from germline, CDR1 is MGHRA and CDR2 is YSYEKL. This CDR3 spans 14 amino acids. Trimming cost V 4 bases and J 1 base, with 9 bases left between them. This chain's CDR3 is CASSPWTGTDTQYF. The CDR3 region has the DNA TGCGCCAGCAGCCCCTGGACAGGCACAGATACGCAGTATTTT.

V gene TRBV9 combines with J gene TRBJ2-1; maybe TRBD2 (6 bases). This CDR3 spans 13 amino acids. V shed 3 bases and J shed 9 bases, with 13 bases lying between them. Germline V CDR1 and CDR2: SGDLS, YYNGEE. CDR3: CASSADTSREQFF. CDR3 sequence (DNA): TGTGCCAGCAGCGCTGATACTAGCCGTGAGCAGTTCTTC.

The DNA for the CDR3 is TGTGCCAGCAGGCGGTCCTATAATTCACCCCTCCACTTT. It codes for CASRRSYNSPLHF. The V and J genes are TRBV2 and TRBJ1-6; D remains ambiguous. This CDR3 has 13 residues. The germline CDR1 and CDR2 sequences are SNHLY and FYNNEI. The V end was cut by 6 bases, the J end by 1 base, with 4 bases between.

Points on this clone: The junction does not match germline at one end; this may be a read error. The chain carries TRBV18 and TRBJ1-2; TRBD1 is a possible D gene (5 bases). In germline, CDR1 is KGHSH, CDR2 LQKENI. CDR3 length equals 12 residues. The chain's CDR3 is CASSPEGPGPFF. The CDR3, as DNA: TGTGCCAGCTCACCGGAGGGCCCGGGACCCTTCTTC.

The chain employs TRBV29-1 and TRBJ2-5, with D possibly being TRBD2 (5 bases). The CDR3 spans 11 residues. Germline V gives CDR1 SQVTM, CDR2 ANQGSEA. Trimming shortened V by 5 bases and J by 4 bases, and 8 bases separated the two germline ends. The CDR3 loop reads CSVLEGETQYF. In nucleotides, the CDR3 is TGCAGCGTTCTCGAGGGAGAGACCCAGTACTTC. The full variable domain, rest sourced from reference TRBV29-1 and TRBJ2-5, is SAVISQKPSRDICQRGTSLTIQCQVDSQVTMMFWYRQQPGQSLTLIATANQGSEATYESGFVIDKFPISRPNLTFSTLTVSNMSPEDSSIYLCSVLEGETQYFGPGTRLLVL.

The chain has TRBV19 and TRBJ2-7; D is perhaps TRBD1 (6 bases). Germline V CDR1 and CDR2: LNHDA, SQIVND (reference sequence). CDR3 length: 15 amino acids. The V end was cut by 10 bases, the J end by 5 bases, with 24 bases between. As DNA, the CDR3 is TGTGCCACCAACCCGCGTGGACAGTCCGGCAACGAGCAGTACTTC. This gives the protein CATNPRGQSGNEQYF. The variable domain in full, completed from reference TRBV19 and TRBJ2-7, reads DGGITQSPKYLFRKEGQNVTLSCEQNLNHDAMYWYRQDPGQGLRLIYYSQIVNDFQKGDIAEGYSVSREKKESFPLTVTSAQKNPTAFYLCATNPRGQSGNEQYFGPGTRLTVT.

This chain links TRBV20-1 with TRBJ2-1; 7 positions match TRBD1. Looked up from germline, CDR1 is DFQATT and CDR2 is SNEGSKA (reference sequence). The CDR3 length is 11 residues. V lost 4 bases, J lost 8 bases, and 2 bases stayed unmatched. The CDR3 here is CSATDRDEQFF. DNA for the CDR3: TGCAGTGCTACCGACAGGGATGAGCAGTTCTTC.

The V gene is TRBV14, the J gene TRBJ1-2; D uncertain. CDR1 is SGHDN and CDR2 is FVKESK in the germline V gene. V shed 4 bases and J shed 1 base, with 10 bases lying between them. This CDR3 contains 14 residues. The CDR3 here is CASSPRFSNYGYTF. The CDR3, as DNA: TGTGCCAGCAGCCCGCGGTTCAGTAACTATGGCTACACCTTC.

V gene TRBV14 combines with J gene TRBJ1-2, with D tentatively TRBD1 (5 bases). Trimming removed 1 base from V and 8 bases from J, with 17 bases in between. This CDR3 has 15 residues. Germline assignment: CDR1 SGHDN and CDR2 FVKESK. CDR3 sequence reads: CASSQVEGLLNGYTF. CDR3 DNA: TGTGCCAGCAGCCAAGTTGAGGGACTGCTTAACGGCTACACCTTC.

The chain couples TRBV30 to TRBJ2-7; 8 nucleotides match TRBD2. The CDR3 contains 16 residues. With V trimmed by 1 base and J by 2 bases, 10 bases remained unmatched. CDR1 and CDR2 (germline): GTSNPN, SVGIG (reference sequence). The CDR3 sequence: CAWSGRLAGTPYEQYF. The DNA for the CDR3 is TGTGCCTGGAGTGGACGGCTAGCGGGTACCCCCTACGAGCAGTACTTC.

The rearrangement links TRBV13 to TRBJ1-2; a possible D gene is TRBD1 (6 bases). The germline V gene has CDR1 PRHDT and CDR2 FYEKMQ (reference sequence). CDR3 length: 15 amino acids. Trimming took off 5 bases at V and 3 bases at J, with 16 bases between the two ends. CDR3 amino acids: CASSPWGAGDYGYTF. The CDR3 DNA reads as TGTGCCAGCAGCCCCTGGGGGGCGGGGGACTATGGCTACACCTTC.

The V and J genes are TRBV5-1 and TRBJ2-5; tentative D call: TRBD2 (5 bases). V gave up 1 base and J gave up 4 bases, with 20 bases separating them. The CDR3 extends over 17 amino acids. Germline assignment: CDR1 SGHRS and CDR2 YFSETQ. The CDR3 loop is CASSLMFGGVPRETQYF. In nucleotides, the CDR3 is TGCGCCAGCAGCTTGATGTTCGGAGGTGTTCCGAGAGAGACCCAGTACTTC.

On this clone itself: Other DNA sequences in the same sample also yield this CDR3. This chain uses TRBV29-1 with TRBJ2-7; tentative D call: TRBD1 (7 bases). Germline V lookup: CDR1 SQVTM, CDR2 ANQGSEA. V was trimmed by 4 bases and J by 4 bases, leaving 11 bases between them. This CDR3 has 12 amino acids. The DNA for the CDR3 is TGCAGCGTTGGGCAGGGGGGTTACGAGCAGTACTTC. It specifies CSVGQGGYEQYF.

V gene TRBV4-2 combines with J gene TRBJ1-1; no reliable D call. Trimming left V 0 bases short and J 1 base short, with 9 bases between. CDR1 and CDR2 from the germline V gene are LGHNA and YNFKEQ. The CDR3 has 15 amino acids. DNA for the CDR3: TGTGCCAGCAGCCAAGAGGAGGCATCGAACACTGAAGCTTTCTTT. Translated, it gives CASSQEEASNTEAFF.

The chain joins TRBV25-1 to TRBJ2-7; TRBD1 matches at 10 bases. The CDR3 loop spans 13 amino acids. V shed 4 bases, J shed 7 bases, and the junction held 4 bases outside the gene matches. CDR1 is MGHDK, CDR2 SYGVNS, per germline. CDR3 nucleotides: TGTGCCAGCAGTGGGGACAGGGGATGGGAGCAGTACTTC. This translates into CASSGDRGWEQYF.

The chain uses TRBV29-1 and TRBJ2-5; D uncertain. The CDR3 is 12 amino acids. Germline V gene data show CDR1 as SQVTM and CDR2 as ANQGSEA. Between the trimmed V and J ends, which lost 4 bases and 1 base, there was a span of 7 bases. CDR3: CSVGAGQETQYF. The DNA of the CDR3 is TGCAGCGTTGGGGCAGGCCAAGAGACCCAGTACTTC. Full variable domain (missing parts from reference TRBV29-1 and TRBJ2-5): SAVISQKPSRDICQRGTSLTIQCQVDSQVTMMFWYRQQPGQSLTLIATANQGSEATYESGFVIDKFPISRPNLTFSTLTVSNMSPEDSSIYLCSVGAGQETQYFGPGTRLLVL.

The chain couples TRBV6-6 to TRBJ1-2; unclear D gene. V was cut by 10 bases and J by 8 bases, with 23 bases left in between. Germline CDR1 MNHNY, CDR2 SVGAGI (reference sequence). CDR3 length: 14 amino acids. The CDR3 sequence: CATFRDPVVTGYTF. CDR3 coding DNA: TGTGCCACCTTTCGGGATCCCGTGGTAACGGGCTACACCTTC.

V is TRBV12-5 and J is TRBJ1-1, with 8 bases aligning to TRBD1. This CDR3 has 18 amino acids. J gave up 4 bases and V 0 bases, and 13 bases lay outside the gene matches. Germline V gene sequence: CDR1 LGHNT, CDR2 FRNRAP. DNA for the CDR3: TGTGCTAGTGGTTTGGTACGAGACAGGGGTAACTGGGCCACTGAAGCTTTCTTT. Its protein product is CASGLVRDRGNWATEAFF.

J is TRBJ2-2 and V is TRBV7-2, with 11 nucleotides matching TRBD2. Germline V CDR1 and CDR2: SGHTA, FQGNSA. V shed 5 bases, J shed 2 bases, and the junction held 4 bases outside the gene matches. CDR3 length: 16 residues. This chain's CDR3 is CASSRLAGGNTGELFF. In DNA, the CDR3 is TGTGCCAGCAGCCGTCTAGCGGGGGGCAACACCGGGGAGCTGTTTTTT.

The chain employs TRBV11-2 and TRBJ1-4, with a tentative D call TRBD1 (6 bases). V lost 3 bases to trimming and J lost 5 bases, with 13 bases between them. The CDR3 extends over 15 amino acids. Germline CDR1 and CDR2: SGHAT and FQNNGV. The CDR3 DNA is TGTGCCAGCAGCTTGGGTGACAGGCCGAATGAAAAACTGTTTTTT. Amino acids: CASSLGDRPNEKLFF.

This rearrangement joins TRBV25-1 to TRBJ1-2; D is ambiguous. From germline, CDR1 is MGHDK and CDR2 SYGVNS. V gave up 4 bases and J gave up 0 bases, with 12 bases separating them. The CDR3 loop spans 15 amino acids. Here the CDR3 reads CASSGIHLANYGYTF. The CDR3 region has the DNA TGTGCCAGCAGTGGAATCCACTTAGCTAACTATGGCTACACCTTC.